The 2 T cell receptor beta chains presented below share a single source sample, sequenced in a study of control samples from healthy donors and cancer patients. TCRdb's copy holds only in-frame clones and misses some; the assay was immunoSEQ multiplex PCR. The profile shows some 140,000 clones, 70% to 90% of them singletons. Input material: blood. These receptors were obtained from a woman aged 30 to 39 in good health.

This clone was seen once. The chain recombines TRBV11-2 with TRBJ1-3; perhaps TRBD1 as D (6 bases). This CDR3 spans 16 amino acids. Looked up from germline, CDR1 is SGHAT and CDR2 is FQNNGV. The V gene lost 1 base and the J gene lost 0 bases, with 10 bases spanning the gap. CDR3 nucleotide sequence: TGTGCCAGCAGCTTAGCCCAGGGGAGCTCTGGAAACACCATATATTTT. This codes for CASSLAQGSSGNTIYF.

J is TRBJ2-1 and V is TRBV2; 7 nucleotides agree with TRBD2. After removal of 6 bases from V and 9 bases from J, the junction contained 14 bases not matched to a gene. The CDR3 contains 15 residues. Germline V gene data show CDR1 as SNHLY and CDR2 as FYNNEI. CDR3 DNA: TGTGCCAGCAGCGTCCTAGCGGAAGGACTCAGTGAGCAGTTCTTC. Translating gives CASSVLAEGLSEQFF.